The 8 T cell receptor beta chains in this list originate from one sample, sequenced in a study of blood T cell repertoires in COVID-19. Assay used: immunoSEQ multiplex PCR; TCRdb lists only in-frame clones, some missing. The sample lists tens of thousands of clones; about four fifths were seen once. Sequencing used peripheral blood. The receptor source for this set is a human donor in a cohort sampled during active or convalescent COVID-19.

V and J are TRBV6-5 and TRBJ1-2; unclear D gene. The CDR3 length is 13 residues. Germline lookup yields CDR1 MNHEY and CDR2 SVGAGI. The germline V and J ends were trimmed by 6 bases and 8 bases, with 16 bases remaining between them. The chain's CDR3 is CASSHRTAGGYTF. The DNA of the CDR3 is TGTGCCAGCAGCCATCGGACCGCGGGAGGCTACACCTTC.

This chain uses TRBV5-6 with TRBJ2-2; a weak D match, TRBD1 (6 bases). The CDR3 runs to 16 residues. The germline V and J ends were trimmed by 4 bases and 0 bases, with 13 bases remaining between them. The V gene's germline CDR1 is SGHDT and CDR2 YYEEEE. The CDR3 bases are TGTGCCAGCAGCCATCAAGGACAGTCGAACACCGGGGAGCTGTTTTTT. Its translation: CASSHQGQSNTGELFF.

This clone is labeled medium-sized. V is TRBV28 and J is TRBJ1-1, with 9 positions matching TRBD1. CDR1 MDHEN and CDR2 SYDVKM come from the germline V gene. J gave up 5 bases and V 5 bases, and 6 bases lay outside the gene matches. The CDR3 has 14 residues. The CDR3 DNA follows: TGTGCCAGCAGTCACCGGGACAGGGTGACTGAAGCTTTCTTT. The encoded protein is CASSHRDRVTEAFF.

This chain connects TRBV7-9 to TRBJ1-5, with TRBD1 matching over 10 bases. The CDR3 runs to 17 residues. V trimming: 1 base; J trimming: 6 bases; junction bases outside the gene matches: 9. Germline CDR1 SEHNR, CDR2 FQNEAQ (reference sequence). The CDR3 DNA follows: TGTGCCAGCAGCTTAGAGTCGAGACAGGGGGCCTCTCAGCCCCAGCATTTT. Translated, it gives CASSLESRQGASQPQHF.

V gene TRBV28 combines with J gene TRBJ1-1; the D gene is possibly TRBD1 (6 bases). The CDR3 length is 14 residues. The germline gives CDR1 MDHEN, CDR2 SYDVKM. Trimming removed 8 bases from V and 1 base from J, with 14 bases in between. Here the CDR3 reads CASLRPTGNTEAFF. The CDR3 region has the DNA TGTGCCAGCTTGAGACCGACAGGGAACACTGAAGCTTTCTTT.

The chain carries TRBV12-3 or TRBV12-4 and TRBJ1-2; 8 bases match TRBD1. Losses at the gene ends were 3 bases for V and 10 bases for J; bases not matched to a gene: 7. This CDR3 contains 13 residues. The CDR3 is CASSFPGGDDYTF. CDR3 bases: TGTGCCAGCAGTTTTCCAGGGGGCGATGACTACACCTTC.

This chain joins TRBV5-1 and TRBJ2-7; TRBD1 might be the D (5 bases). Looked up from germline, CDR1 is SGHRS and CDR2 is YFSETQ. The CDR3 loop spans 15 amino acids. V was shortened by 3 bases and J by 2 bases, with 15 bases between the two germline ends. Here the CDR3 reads CASSSTPTGTYEQYF. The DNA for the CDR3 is TGCGCCAGCAGCTCCACTCCTACAGGTACCTACGAGCAGTACTTC.

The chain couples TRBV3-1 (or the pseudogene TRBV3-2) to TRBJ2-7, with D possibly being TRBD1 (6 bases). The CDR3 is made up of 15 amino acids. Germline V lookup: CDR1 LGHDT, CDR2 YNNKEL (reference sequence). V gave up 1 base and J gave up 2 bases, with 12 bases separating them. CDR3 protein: CASSQGQEFTYEQYF. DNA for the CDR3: TGTGCCAGCAGCCAAGGACAGGAATTCACCTACGAGCAGTACTTC.